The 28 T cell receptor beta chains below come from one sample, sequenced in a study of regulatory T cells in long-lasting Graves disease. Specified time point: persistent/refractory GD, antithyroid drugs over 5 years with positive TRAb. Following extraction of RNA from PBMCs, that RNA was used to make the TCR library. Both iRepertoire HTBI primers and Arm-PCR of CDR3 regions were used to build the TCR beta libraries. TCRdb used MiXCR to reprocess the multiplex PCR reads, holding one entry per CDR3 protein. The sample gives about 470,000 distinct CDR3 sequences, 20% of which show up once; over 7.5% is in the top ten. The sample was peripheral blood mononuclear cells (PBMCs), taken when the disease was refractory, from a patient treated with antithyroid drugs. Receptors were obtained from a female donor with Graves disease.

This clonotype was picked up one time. The CDR3: CASSLRATSYEQYF. The CDR3 DNA sequence: TGTGCCAGCAGCTTAAGGGCGACCTCCTACGAGCAGTACTTC. This sequence joins TRBV7-2 and TRBJ2-7; D is uncertain. Between the trimmed V and J ends, which lost 2 bases and 0 bases, there was a span of 8 bases. CDR1 and CDR2 from the germline V gene are SGHTA and FQGNSA. The CDR3 length is 14 residues.

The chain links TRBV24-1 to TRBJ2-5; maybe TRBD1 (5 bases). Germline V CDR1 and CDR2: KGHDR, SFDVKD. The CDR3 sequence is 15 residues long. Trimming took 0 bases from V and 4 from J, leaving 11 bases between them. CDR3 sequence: CATSDLKGFGETQYF. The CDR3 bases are TGTGCCACCAGTGATTTGAAGGGGTTCGGAGAGACCCAGTACTTC.

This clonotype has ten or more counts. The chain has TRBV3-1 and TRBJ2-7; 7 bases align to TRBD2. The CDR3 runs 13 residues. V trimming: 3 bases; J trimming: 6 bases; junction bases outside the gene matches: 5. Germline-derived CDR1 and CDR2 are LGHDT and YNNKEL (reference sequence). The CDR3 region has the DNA TGTGCCAGCAGCCAGACTAGCTCCGGCGAGCAGTACTTC. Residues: CASSQTSSGEQYF.

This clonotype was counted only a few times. The CDR3 region is CATSSRRRTGINIQYF. The CDR3 DNA reads as TGTGCCACCAGCAGCCGCAGACGGACAGGGATAAACATTCAGTACTTC. The chain employs TRBV15 and TRBJ2-4; 8 nucleotides align to TRBD1. J was trimmed by 6 bases and V by 3 bases; bases with no gene match: 10. The CDR3 has 16 residues. Per germline, CDR1 LNHNV and CDR2 YYDKDF (reference sequence).

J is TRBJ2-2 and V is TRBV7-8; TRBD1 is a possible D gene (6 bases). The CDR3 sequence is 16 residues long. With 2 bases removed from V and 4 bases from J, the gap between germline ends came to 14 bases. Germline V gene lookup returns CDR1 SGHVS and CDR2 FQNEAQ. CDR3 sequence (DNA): TGTGCCAGCAGCTTAAGGCGTCAAGGGGGCACCGGGGAGCTGTTTTTT. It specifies CASSLRRQGGTGELFF.

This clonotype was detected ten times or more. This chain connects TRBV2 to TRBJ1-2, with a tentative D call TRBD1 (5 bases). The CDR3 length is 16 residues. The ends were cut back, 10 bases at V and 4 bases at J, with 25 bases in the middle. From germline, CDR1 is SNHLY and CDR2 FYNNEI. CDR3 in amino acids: CAIRSTESLGIYGYTF. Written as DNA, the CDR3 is TGTGCCATACGCTCGACAGAATCCTTGGGCATCTATGGCTACACCTTC.

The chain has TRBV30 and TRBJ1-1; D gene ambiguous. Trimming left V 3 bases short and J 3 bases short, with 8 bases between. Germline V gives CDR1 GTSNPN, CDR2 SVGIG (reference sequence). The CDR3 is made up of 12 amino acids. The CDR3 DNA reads TGTGCCTGGAGAAGAGGGTACACTGAAGCTTTCTTT. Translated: CAWRRGYTEAFF.

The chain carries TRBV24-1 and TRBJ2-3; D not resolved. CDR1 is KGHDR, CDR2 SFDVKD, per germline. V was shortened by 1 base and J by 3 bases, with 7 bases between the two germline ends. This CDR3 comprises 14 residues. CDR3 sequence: CATSDFPATDTQYF. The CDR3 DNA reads TGTGCCACCAGTGATTTTCCAGCAACAGATACGCAGTATTTT.

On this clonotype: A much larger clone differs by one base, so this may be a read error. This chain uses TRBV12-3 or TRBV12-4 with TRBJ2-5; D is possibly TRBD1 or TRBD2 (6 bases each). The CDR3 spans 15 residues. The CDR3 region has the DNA TGTGTCAGCAGTTTAGGGGGGACGTACCAAGAGACCCAGTACTTC. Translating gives CVSSLGGTYQETQYF.

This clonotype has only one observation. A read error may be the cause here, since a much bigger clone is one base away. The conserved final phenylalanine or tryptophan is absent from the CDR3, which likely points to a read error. CDR3 region: CASSELYANTEAFS. The DNA of the CDR3 is TGTGCCAGCAGTGAACTGTATGCGAACACTGAAGCTTTCTCT. This rearrangement joins TRBV6-2 or TRBV6-3 to TRBJ1-1; D uncertain. CDR1 MNHEY and CDR2 SVGEGT come from the germline V gene. Trimming left V 5 bases short and J 1 base short, with 11 bases between. This CDR3 is built from 14 residues.

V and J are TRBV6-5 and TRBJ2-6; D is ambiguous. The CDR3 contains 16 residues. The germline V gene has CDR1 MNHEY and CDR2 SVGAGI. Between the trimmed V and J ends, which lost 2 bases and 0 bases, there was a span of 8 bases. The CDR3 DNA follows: TGTGCCAGCAGTTACGTGCAAACCTCTGGGGCCAACGTCCTGACTTTC. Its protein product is CASSYVQTSGANVLTF.

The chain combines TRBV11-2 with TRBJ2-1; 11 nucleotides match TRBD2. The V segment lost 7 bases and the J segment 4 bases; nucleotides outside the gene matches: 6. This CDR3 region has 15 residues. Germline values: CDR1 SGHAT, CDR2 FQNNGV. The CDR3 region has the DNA TGTGCCAGCACCTTCGGGACTAGCGGTTACAATGAGCAGTTCTTC. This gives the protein CASTFGTSGYNEQFF.

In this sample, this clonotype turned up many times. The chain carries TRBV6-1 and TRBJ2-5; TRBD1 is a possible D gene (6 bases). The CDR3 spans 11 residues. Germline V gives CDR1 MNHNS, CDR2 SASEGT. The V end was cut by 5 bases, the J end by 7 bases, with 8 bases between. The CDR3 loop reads CASSQGGTQYF. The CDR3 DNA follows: TGTGCCAGCAGTCAAGGGGGGACCCAGTACTTC.

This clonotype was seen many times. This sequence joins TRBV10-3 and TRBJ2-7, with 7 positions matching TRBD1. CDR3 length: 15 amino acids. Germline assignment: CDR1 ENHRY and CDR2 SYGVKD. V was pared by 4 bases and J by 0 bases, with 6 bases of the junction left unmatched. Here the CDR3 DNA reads TGTGCCATCAGTGCCACAGGGGCAAGCTCCTACGAGCAGTACTTC. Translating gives CAISATGASSYEQYF.

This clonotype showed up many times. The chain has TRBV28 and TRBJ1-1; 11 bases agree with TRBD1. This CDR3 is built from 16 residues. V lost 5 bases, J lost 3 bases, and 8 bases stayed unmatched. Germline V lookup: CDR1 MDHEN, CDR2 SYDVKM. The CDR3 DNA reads TGTGCCAGCAGTCCCGGACAGGGGGCGATGGACACTGAAGCTTTCTTT. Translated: CASSPGQGAMDTEAFF.

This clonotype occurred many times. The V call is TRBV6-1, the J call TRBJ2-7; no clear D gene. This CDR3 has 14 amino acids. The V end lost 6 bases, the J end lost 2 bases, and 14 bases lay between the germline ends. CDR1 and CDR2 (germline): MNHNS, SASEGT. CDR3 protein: CASSLSGRTYEQYF. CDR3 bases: TGTGCCAGCAGCCTCTCAGGACGGACCTACGAGCAGTACTTC.

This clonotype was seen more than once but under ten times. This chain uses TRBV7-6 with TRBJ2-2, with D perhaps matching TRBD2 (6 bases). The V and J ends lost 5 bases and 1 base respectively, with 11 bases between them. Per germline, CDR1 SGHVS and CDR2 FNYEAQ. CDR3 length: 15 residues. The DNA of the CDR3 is TGTGCCAGCAGCCAGCAGGGAGGGAACACCGGGGAGCTGTTTTTT. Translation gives CASSQQGGNTGELFF.

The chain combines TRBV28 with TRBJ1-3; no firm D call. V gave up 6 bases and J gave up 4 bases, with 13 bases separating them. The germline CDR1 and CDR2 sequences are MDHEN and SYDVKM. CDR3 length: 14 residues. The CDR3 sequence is CASSRAEGGNTIYF. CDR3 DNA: TGTGCCAGCAGCCGTGCGGAAGGCGGAAACACCATATATTTT.

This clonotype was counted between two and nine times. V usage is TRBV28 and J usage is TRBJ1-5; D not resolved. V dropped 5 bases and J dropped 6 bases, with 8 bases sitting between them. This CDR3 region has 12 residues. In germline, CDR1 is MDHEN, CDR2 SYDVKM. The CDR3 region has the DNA TGTGCCAGCAGTCTCGATTCTCAGCCCCAGCATTTT. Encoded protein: CASSLDSQPQHF.

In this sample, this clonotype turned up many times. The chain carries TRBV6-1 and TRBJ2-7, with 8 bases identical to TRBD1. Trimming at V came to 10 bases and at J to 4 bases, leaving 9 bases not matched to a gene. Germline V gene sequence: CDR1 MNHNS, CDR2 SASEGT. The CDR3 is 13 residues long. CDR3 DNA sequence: TGTGCCACCACTTGGACAGGGTGGTACGAGCAGTACTTC. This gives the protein CATTWTGWYEQYF.

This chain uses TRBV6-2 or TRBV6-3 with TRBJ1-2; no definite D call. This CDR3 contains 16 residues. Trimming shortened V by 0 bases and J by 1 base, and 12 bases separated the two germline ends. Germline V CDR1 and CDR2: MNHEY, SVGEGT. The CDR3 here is CASSYSSGPLNYGYTF. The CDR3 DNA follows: TGTGCCAGCAGTTACTCGTCAGGACCCCTTAACTATGGCTACACCTTC.

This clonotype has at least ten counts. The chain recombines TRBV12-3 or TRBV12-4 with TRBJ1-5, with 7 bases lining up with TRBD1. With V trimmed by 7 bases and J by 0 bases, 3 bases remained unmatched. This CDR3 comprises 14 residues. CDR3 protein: CASTSGGSNQPQHF. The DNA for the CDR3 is TGTGCCAGCACCTCAGGGGGTAGCAATCAGCCCCAGCATTTT.

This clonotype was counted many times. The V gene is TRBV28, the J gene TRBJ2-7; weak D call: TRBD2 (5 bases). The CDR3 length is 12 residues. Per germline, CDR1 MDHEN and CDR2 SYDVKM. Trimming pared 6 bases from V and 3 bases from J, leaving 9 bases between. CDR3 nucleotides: TGTGCCAGCAGCCCGGGATTCTACGAGCAGTACTTC. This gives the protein CASSPGFYEQYF.

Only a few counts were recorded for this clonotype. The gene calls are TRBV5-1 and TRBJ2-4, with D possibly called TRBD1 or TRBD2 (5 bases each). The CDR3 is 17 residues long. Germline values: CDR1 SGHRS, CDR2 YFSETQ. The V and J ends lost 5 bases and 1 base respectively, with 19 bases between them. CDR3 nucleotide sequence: TGCGCCAGCAGAACGACGGGACCCGCTGGGGCCAAAAACATTCAGTACTTC. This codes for CASRTTGPAGAKNIQYF. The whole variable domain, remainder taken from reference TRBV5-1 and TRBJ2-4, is KAGVTQTPRYLIKTRGQQVTLSCSPISGHRSVSWYQQTPGQGLQFLFEYFSETQRNKGNFPGRFSGRQFSNSRSEMNVSTLELGDSALYLCASRTTGPAGAKNIQYFGAGTRLSVL.

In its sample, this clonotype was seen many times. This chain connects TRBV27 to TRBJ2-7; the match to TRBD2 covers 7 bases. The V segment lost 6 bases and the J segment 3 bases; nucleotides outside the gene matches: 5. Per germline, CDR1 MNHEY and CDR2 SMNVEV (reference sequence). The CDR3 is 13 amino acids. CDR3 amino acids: CASSSTSNYEQYF. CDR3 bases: TGTGCCAGCAGCTCGACTAGCAACTACGAGCAGTACTTC.

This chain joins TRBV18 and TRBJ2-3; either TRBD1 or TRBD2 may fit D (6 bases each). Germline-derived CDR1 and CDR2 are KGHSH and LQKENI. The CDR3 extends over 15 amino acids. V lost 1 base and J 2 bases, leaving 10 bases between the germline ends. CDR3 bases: TGTGCCAGCTCACCACGGGGGGCACTCACAGATACGCAGTATTTT. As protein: CASSPRGALTDTQYF.

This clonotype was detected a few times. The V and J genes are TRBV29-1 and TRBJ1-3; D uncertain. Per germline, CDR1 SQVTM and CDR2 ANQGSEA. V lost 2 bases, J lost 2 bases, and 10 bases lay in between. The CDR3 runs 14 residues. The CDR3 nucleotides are TGCAGCGTTGAAAGGGCCCCGACTGGAAACACCATATATTTT. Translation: CSVERAPTGNTIYF.

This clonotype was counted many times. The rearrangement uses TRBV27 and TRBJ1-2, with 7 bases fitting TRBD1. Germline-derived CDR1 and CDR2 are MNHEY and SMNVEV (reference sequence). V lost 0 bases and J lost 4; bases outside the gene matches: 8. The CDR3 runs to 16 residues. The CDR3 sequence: CASSLSIGTEIYGYTF. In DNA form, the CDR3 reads TGTGCCAGCAGTTTATCGATAGGGACAGAGATCTATGGCTACACCTTC.